The T cell receptor beta chain under discussion was sequenced for a study of OX40 agonist ivuxolimab in advanced cancers. Broadly, across the study: Ivuxolimab was an agonistic, fully human IgG2 monoclonal antibody directed against OX40 (CD134), a costimulatory receptor. Intravenous ivuxolimab was administered to patients every 2 weeks at six dose levels: 0.01, 0.1, 0.3, 1.5, 3 and 10 mg/kg. The purpose of peripheral TCRbeta sequencing was to test whether ivuxolimab changed TCR sequence diversity and led to clonal T-cell expansion. The paper describes the monotherapy dose-escalation part (N of about 52 patients) of the phase I trial of ivuxolimab. Partial responses occurred in three dose-escalation patients: two with cutaneous melanoma and one with hepatocellular carcinoma. In the dose-escalation cohort, 82.7% of patients were male, and the mean age was around 60 years, with a range of 23 to 79. Patients were allowed to have had prior anti-PD-1, anti-PD-L1 or anti-CTLA-4 therapy, and 40% to 45% of the dose-escalation patients had previously received checkpoint inhibitors. Of the roughly 53 patients in dose escalation, around 20 had hepatocellular carcinoma, approximately 15 had melanoma, 9 had renal cell carcinoma and 9 had head and neck cancer.

As regards this clone: Its antigen remains undetermined. One base away there is no much larger clone; base qualities are not given.

Broader findings and caveats from the paper: At doses of 0.1 to 3.0 mg/kg, clonal expansion of both CD4+ and CD8+ T cells in blood was seen between baseline and week 6. After ivuxolimab, more expanded clones were found on average in CD8+ T cells than in CD4+ T cells. The antigen specificity of the clonally expanded peripheral T cells was not determined. Low levels of normalized T-cell clonal expansion were also seen in some patients who did not respond. In the 0.1-3.0 mg/kg groups, partial responders had among the lowest normalized peripheral clonal expansion, particularly in CD8+ T cells.

The trial excluded patients who had a history of autoimmune disease or were on systemic immunosuppression. Peripheral blood for TCR sequencing was drawn from every dose cohort at baseline, at cycle 4 day 1 and at cycle 7 day 1. The samples were taken from a phase I, first-in-human, multicenter, open-label dose-escalation trial of ivuxolimab. Adults with locally advanced or metastatic melanoma, renal cell, hepatocellular, or head and neck squamous cell carcinoma were enrolled in the trial. CD4+ and CD8+ T cells were sorted separately from peripheral blood before TCR sequencing. Germline trimming: 5 bases from V, 7 bases from J; junction bases outside gene matches: 19. In the germline V gene, CDR1 corresponds to SNHLY and CDR2 to FYNNEI. The CDR3 covers 18 residues, taking in both the cysteine and the phenylalanine. This entry keeps only the CDR3 DNA: 54 bases, framed from base 1. Genomic DNA was extracted from sorted cells for sequencing of the TCRbeta CDR3 region. The immunoSEQ Assay was used for sequencing of TCRbeta CDR3 regions. TCRdb obtained this table from immuneACCESS and retained in-frame rearrangements with V and J assigned. These tables miss some clones; where compared with another copy, unresolved V genes account for less than half of the shortfall, and the remainder is unexplained. The sample profile shows fewer than 85,000 clones; about 87% of them were found once. 9.5% to 13% of the sample is in the top ten clones.

The rearranged chain carries TRBV2 and TRBJ2-1; 8 middle bases align to TRBD2. Material: CD4+ or CD8+ T cells sorted from blood, obtained in a trial of the OX40 agonist ivuxolimab. The sequence derives from an adult with an advanced solid tumor such as melanoma, head and neck, liver or kidney cancer. At the DNA level, the sequence is TGTGCCAGCAGTCTCCCACGGGAGGATAGCGGGACTGATAATGAGCAGTTCTTC. Its coded protein is CASSLPREDSGTDNEQFF.